This T cell receptor (beta chain) was captured by sequencing in a study of blood T cell repertoires in COVID-19. Overall study: The study drew acute and convalescent COVID-19 samples from the United States, Italy and Spain. Sources were T cells, B-cell-depleted T cells, or PBMCs; the material itself was cDNA or gDNA.

The germline V gene has CDR1 SQVTM and CDR2 ANQGSEA. CDR3 size: 13 residues. The ends were cut back, 7 bases at V and 4 bases at J, with 14 bases in the middle. Authors' methods: It was from reference gene primer amplification that nucleated cell counts were estimated. TCRdb keeps only in-frame clones here, not all; method: immunoSEQ multiplex PCR. V, J and clone size are taken as reported in that table, and D and trimming were inferred from the DNA itself. The sample consists of approximately 280,000 clones, 80% to 90% of them appearing once. This sequence originates from a man between 35 and 55 years old with acute or convalescent COVID-19. The chain joins TRBV29-1 to TRBJ1-3; the D gene is possibly TRBD1 (5 bases). Sequencing used peripheral blood. CDR3 in DNA: TGCAGCGCCGACAGAATGACGGGAAACACCATATATTTT. Protein sequence: CSADRMTGNTIYF.